The 18 T cell receptor beta chains below all came from one sample that was sequenced in a study of T cells in Graves' hyperthyroidism and ophthalmopathy. Amplification yielded TCR beta CDR3 regions, with RNA transcripts as the source. The study used the HTBI primer set for a first-round RT-PCR of the TCR CDR3. Each CDR3 protein is one row after TCRdb ran MiXCR on the multiplex PCR reads. The sample has hundreds of thousands of distinct CDR3 sequences; roughly a quarter are singletons. What was sequenced was blood. These receptors were taken from a woman between 40 and 55 years old with Graves' ophthalmopathy.

This clonotype was seen at least ten times. V usage is TRBV5-6 and J usage is TRBJ2-7; D might be TRBD2 (5 bases). The CDR3 has 13 residues. V dropped 2 bases and J dropped 2 bases, with 8 bases sitting between them. Germline CDR1 is SGHDT and CDR2 is YYEEEE. The CDR3 spells CASSFGKTYEQYF. The DNA for the CDR3 is TGTGCCAGCAGCTTCGGGAAAACCTACGAGCAGTACTTC.

At least ten counts were recorded for this clonotype. This sequence joins TRBV28 and TRBJ2-7; D is possibly TRBD1 or TRBD2 (5 bases each). From germline, CDR1 is MDHEN and CDR2 SYDVKM. V was shortened by 6 bases and J by 0 bases, with 9 bases between the two germline ends. The CDR3 extends over 13 amino acids. CDR3 DNA: TGTGCCAGCAGACGGGACGGCTCCTACGAGCAGTACTTC. Residues: CASRRDGSYEQYF.

Many counts were recorded for this clonotype. The gene calls are TRBV4-2 and TRBJ2-7, with D unclear. V was cut by 1 base and J by 3 bases, with 10 bases left in between. The CDR3 has 14 amino acids. Germline CDR1 LGHNA, CDR2 YNFKEQ. Written as DNA, the CDR3 is TGTGCCAGCAGCCAAGTGGGTGTCTTCTACGAGCAGTACTTC. This gives the protein CASSQVGVFYEQYF.

The gene calls are TRBV7-9 and TRBJ1-1; perhaps TRBD1 as D (6 bases). This CDR3 has 15 residues. Looked up from germline, CDR1 is SEHNR and CDR2 is FQNEAQ (reference sequence). Between the trimmed V and J ends, which lost 2 bases and 4 bases, there was a span of 14 bases. CDR3 residues: CASSLRGGPSTEAFF. In DNA, the CDR3 is TGTGCCAGCAGCTTAAGGGGGGGTCCGAGCACTGAAGCTTTCTTT.

This clonotype was detected many times. The chain employs TRBV6-2 or TRBV6-3 and TRBJ2-5, with a tentative D call TRBD1 (6 bases). The germline gives CDR1 MNHEY, CDR2 SVGEGT. V was pared by 2 bases and J by 6 bases, with 16 bases between. The CDR3 length is 15 residues. The CDR3 DNA follows: TGTGCCAGCAGTTACCTAGTATCCGGGACACAGACCCAGTACTTC. It specifies CASSYLVSGTQTQYF.

This clonotype occurred many times. The chain links TRBV30 to TRBJ2-7, with TRBD2 matching 11 bases. The length of the CDR3 is 15 residues. Germline CDR1 GTSNPN, CDR2 SVGIG (reference sequence). The trim removed 1 base at V and 2 bases at J, leaving 4 bases unmatched. CDR3 sequence: CAWSGVAGGPYEQYF. CDR3 in DNA: TGTGCCTGGAGTGGGGTAGCGGGAGGGCCCTACGAGCAGTACTTC. Full variable domain (outside the CDR3, taken from reference TRBV30 and TRBJ2-7): SQTIHQWPATLVQPVGSPLSLECTVEGTSNPNLYWYRQAAGRGLQLLFYSVGIGQISSEVPQNLSASRPQDRQFILSSKKLLLSDSGFYLCAWSGVAGGPYEQYFGPGTRLTVT.

In its sample, this clonotype was seen many times. The rearrangement links TRBV20-1 to TRBJ2-7, with 11 bases that match TRBD1. Germline loops: CDR1 DFQATT, CDR2 SNEGSKA (reference sequence). V lost 3 bases, J lost 7 bases, and 8 bases stayed unmatched. CDR3 length: 14 amino acids. Here the CDR3 DNA reads TGCAGTGCTAGTAGGTGGACAGGGGGCGGGGAGCAGTACTTC. It specifies CSASRWTGGGEQYF.

This clonotype has at least ten counts. This chain connects TRBV4-1 to TRBJ2-7; 7 bases are shared with TRBD2. The J segment lost 1 base and the V segment lost 0 bases, leaving 6 bases of the junction unmatched. The CDR3 spans 16 residues. Germline V gene data show CDR1 as MGHRA and CDR2 as YSYEKL. This chain's CDR3 is CASSQDPLAVSYEQYF. CDR3 bases: TGCGCCAGCAGCCAAGATCCTCTAGCGGTGTCCTACGAGCAGTACTTC.

This clonotype was counted ten times or more. This chain connects TRBV6-1 to TRBJ2-7, with 8 bases lining up with TRBD1. The CDR3 is made up of 16 amino acids. Germline loops: CDR1 MNHNS, CDR2 SASEGT. V trimming: 0 bases; J trimming: 2 bases; junction bases outside the gene matches: 6. CDR3 sequence: CASSEAQGAQAYEQYF. In DNA form, the CDR3 reads TGTGCCAGCAGTGAAGCGCAGGGGGCGCAAGCCTACGAGCAGTACTTC.

Ten or more counts support this clonotype. This chain links TRBV5-1 with TRBJ1-1, with a weak D call TRBD1 (5 bases). This CDR3 comprises 14 residues. Germline CDR1 reads SGHRS; CDR2 reads YFSETQ. V was trimmed by 4 bases and J by 10 bases, leaving 20 bases between them. CDR3 sequence (DNA): TGCGCCAGCAGCCTCCGGGAGACAGACGTTGGAGCTTTCTTT. Encoded protein: CASSLRETDVGAFF.

This clonotype was seen many times. This chain uses TRBV7-2 with TRBJ2-5, with 7 positions matching TRBD2. V shed 1 base and J 0 bases; nucleotides not matched to a gene: 2. The CDR3 covers 15 residues. Germline V gene lookup returns CDR1 SGHTA and CDR2 FQGNSA. In DNA form, the CDR3 reads TGTGCCAGCAGCTTAGACGGGAGGAACCAAGAGACCCAGTACTTC. Its translation: CASSLDGRNQETQYF.

The sample holds a few counts of this clonotype. J is TRBJ2-2 and V is TRBV30, with D perhaps matching TRBD1 or TRBD2 (5 bases each). CDR3 size: 13 residues. Germline CDR1 GTSNPN, CDR2 SVGIG (reference sequence). Trimming took 2 bases from V and 4 from J, leaving 8 bases between them. CDR3 nucleotides: TGTGCCTGGAGTCGGGGACGCACCGGGGAGCTGTTTTTT. This encodes CAWSRGRTGELFF. The full variable domain, completed using reference TRBV30 and TRBJ2-2, is SQTIHQWPATLVQPVGSPLSLECTVEGTSNPNLYWYRQAAGRGLQLLFYSVGIGQISSEVPQNLSASRPQDRQFILSSKKLLLSDSGFYLCAWSRGRTGELFFGEGSRLTVL.

At least ten counts were recorded for this clonotype. The CDR3, as DNA: TGTGCCTGGAAACCGGGACAGGTGAAAACCTACTCACCCTACGAGCAGTACTTC. It encodes CAWKPGQVKTYSPYEQYF. V usage is TRBV30 and J usage is TRBJ2-7; 8 positions match TRBD1. Germline V gene lookup returns CDR1 GTSNPN and CDR2 SVGIG (reference sequence). The junction had 19 bases not matched to a gene; V was cut back by 4 bases and J by 2 bases. The CDR3 spans 18 residues.

This clonotype was seen many times. The rearrangement joins TRBV2 to TRBJ2-6; D is uncertain. The CDR3 loop spans 18 amino acids. With 5 bases removed from V and 0 bases from J, the gap between germline ends came to 17 bases. Germline CDR1 SNHLY, CDR2 FYNNEI. The CDR3 loop reads CASSLDGPPSSGANVLTF. The CDR3 nucleotides are TGTGCCAGCAGTTTGGACGGACCACCATCCTCTGGGGCCAACGTCCTGACTTTC.

This clonotype was counted at least ten times. The CDR3 reads CASSSGGGTGELFF. The CDR3 DNA reads TGTGCCAGCAGCTCCGGCGGGGGGACCGGGGAGCTGTTTTTT. The gene calls are TRBV7-9 and TRBJ2-2; TRBD2 matches at 8 bases. Germline values: CDR1 SEHNR, CDR2 FQNEAQ (reference sequence). With V trimmed by 4 bases and J by 5 bases, 3 bases remained unmatched. The CDR3 length is 14 residues.

This clonotype has at least ten counts. The V call is TRBV6-5, the J call TRBJ1-1; the D is unclear. Between the trimmed V and J ends, which lost 6 bases and 0 bases, there was a span of 8 bases. This CDR3 has 13 residues. CDR1 and CDR2 (germline): MNHEY, SVGAGI. The chain's CDR3 is CASSGRLNTEAFF. The CDR3 DNA reads TGTGCCAGCAGCGGACGGTTGAACACTGAAGCTTTCTTT.

This clonotype was recorded a few times. This chain joins TRBV28 and TRBJ1-3; the D is unclear. This CDR3 spans 13 amino acids. Germline CDR1 is MDHEN and CDR2 is SYDVKM. V was clipped by 10 bases and J by 4 bases, with 14 bases between them. CDR3 DNA: TGTGCCACCTATCTCCGTCACGGAAACACCATATATTTT. Its protein product is CATYLRHGNTIYF.

The rearrangement uses TRBV11-2 and TRBJ1-5; D not certain. The CDR3 loop spans 15 amino acids. The V gene lost 5 bases and the J gene lost 1 base, with 12 bases spanning the gap. Germline V lookup: CDR1 SGHAT, CDR2 FQNNGV. CDR3 protein: CASSPLGESNQPQHF. CDR3 nucleotides: TGTGCCAGCAGCCCTCTGGGAGAGAGCAATCAGCCCCAGCATTTT.